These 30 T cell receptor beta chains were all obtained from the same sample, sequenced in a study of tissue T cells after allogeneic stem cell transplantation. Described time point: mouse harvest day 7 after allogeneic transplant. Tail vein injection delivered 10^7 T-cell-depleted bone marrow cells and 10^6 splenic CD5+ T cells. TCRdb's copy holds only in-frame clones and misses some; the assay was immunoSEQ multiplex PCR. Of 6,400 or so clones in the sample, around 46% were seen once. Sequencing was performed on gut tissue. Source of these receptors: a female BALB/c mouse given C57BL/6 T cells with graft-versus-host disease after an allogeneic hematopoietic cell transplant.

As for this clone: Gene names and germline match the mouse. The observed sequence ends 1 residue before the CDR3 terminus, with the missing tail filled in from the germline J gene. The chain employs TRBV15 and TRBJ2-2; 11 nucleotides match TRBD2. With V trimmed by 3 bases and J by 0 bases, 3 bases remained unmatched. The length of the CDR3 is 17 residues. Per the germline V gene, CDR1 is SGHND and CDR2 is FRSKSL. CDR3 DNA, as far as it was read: TGTGCCAGCAGTTTGACTGGGGGGGGCTCAAACACCGGGCAGCTCTAC. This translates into CASSLTGGGSNTGQLY. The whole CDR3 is CASSLTGGGSNTGQLYF. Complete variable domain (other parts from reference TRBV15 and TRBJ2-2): DAGVTQTPRHEVAEKGQTIILKCEPVSGHNDLFWYRQTKIQGLELLSYFRSKSLMEDGGAFKDRFKAEMLNSSFSTLKIQPTEPKDSAVYLCASSLTGGGSNTGQLYFGEGSKLTVL.

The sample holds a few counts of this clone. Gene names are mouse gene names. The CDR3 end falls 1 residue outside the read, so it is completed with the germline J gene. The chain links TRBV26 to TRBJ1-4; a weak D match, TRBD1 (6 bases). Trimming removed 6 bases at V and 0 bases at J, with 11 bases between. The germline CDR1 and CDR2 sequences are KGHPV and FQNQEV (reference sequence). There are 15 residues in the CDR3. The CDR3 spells CASSPGQFSNERLFF. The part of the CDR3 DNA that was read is TGTGCCAGCAGCCCGGGACAATTTTCCAACGAAAGATTATTT.

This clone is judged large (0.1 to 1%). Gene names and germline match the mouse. Partial CDR3 DNA: TGCTCCAGCAGTCAATCGGGCCAACAGGCTCCGCTT. As protein: CSSSQSGQQAPL. From start to end, the CDR3 is CSSSQSGQQAPLF. This chain connects TRBV23 to TRBJ1-5. Coverage ceases 1 residue before the CDR3 finishes, and the germline J gene fills in the end. The CDR3 spans 13 residues. Germline V gene data show CDR1 as KGHTA and CDR2 as FQNQQP.

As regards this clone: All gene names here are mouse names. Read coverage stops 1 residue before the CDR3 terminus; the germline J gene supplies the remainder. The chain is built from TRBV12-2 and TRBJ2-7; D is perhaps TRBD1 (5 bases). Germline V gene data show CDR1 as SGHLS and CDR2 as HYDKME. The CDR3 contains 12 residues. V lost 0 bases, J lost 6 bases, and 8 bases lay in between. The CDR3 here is CASSLEGFEQYF. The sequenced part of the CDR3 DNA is TGTGCCAGCTCTCTCGAGGGGTTTGAACAGTAC. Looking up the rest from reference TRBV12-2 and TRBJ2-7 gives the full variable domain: NSGVVQSPRYIIKGKGERSILKCIPISGHLSVAWYQQTQGQELKFFIQHYDKMERDKGNLPSRFSVQQFDDYHSEMNMSALELEDSAVYFCASSLEGFEQYFGPGTRLTVL.

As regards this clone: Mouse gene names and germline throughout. The part of the CDR3 DNA that was read is TGTGCCAGCAGTCGACAGGGGACAGAAGTCTTC. Translation: CASSRQGTEVF. The complete CDR3 protein is CASSRQGTEVFF. This rearrangement joins TRBV15 to TRBJ1-1, with 8 bases identical to TRBD1. Read coverage stops 1 residue before the CDR3 terminus; the germline J gene supplies the remainder. Germline V gene sequence: CDR1 SGHND, CDR2 FRSKSL. The length of the CDR3 is 12 residues. J was trimmed by 5 bases and V by 5 bases; bases with no gene match: 1. Variable domain in full (rest from reference TRBV15 and TRBJ1-1): DAGVTQTPRHEVAEKGQTIILKCEPVSGHNDLFWYRQTKIQGLELLSYFRSKSLMEDGGAFKDRFKAEMLNSSFSTLKIQPTEPKDSAVYLCASSRQGTEVFFGKGTRLTVV.

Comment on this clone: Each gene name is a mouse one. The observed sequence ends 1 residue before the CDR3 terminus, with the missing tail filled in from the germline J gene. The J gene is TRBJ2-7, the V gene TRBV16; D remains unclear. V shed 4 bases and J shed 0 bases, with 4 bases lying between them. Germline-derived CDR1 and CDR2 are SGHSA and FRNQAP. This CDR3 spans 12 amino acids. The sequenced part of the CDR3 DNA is TGTGCAAGCAGCTCCAGCTCCTATGAACAGTAC. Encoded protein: CASSSSSYEQY. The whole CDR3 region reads CASSSSSYEQYF.

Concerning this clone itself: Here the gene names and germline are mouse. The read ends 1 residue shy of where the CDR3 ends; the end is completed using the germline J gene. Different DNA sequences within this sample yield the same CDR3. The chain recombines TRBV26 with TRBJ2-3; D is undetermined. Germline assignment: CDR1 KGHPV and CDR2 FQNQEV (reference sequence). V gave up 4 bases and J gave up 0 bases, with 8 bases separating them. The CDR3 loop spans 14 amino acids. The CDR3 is CASSPEISAETLYF. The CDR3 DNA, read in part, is TGTGCCAGCAGTCCCGAGATTAGTGCAGAAACGCTGTAT.

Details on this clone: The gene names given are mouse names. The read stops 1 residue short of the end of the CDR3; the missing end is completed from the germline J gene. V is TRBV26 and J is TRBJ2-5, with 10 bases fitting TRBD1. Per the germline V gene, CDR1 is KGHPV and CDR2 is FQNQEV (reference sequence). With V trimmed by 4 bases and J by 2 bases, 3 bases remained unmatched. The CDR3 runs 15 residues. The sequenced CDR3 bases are TGTGCCAGCAGTCGTGACAGGGGGCGCCAAGACACCCAGTAC. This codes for CASSRDRGRQDTQY. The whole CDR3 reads CASSRDRGRQDTQYF.

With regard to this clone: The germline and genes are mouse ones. The DNA read from the CDR3 is TGTGCCAGCAGTCGGCGCAGAGACACCCAGTAC. Residues: CASSRRRDTQY. The complete CDR3 sequence is CASSRRRDTQYF. The chain combines TRBV26 with TRBJ2-5; no definite D call. The DNA ends 1 residue before the CDR3 does, and the rest of the CDR3 is filled in from the germline J gene. Trimming took 4 bases from V and 5 from J, leaving 7 bases between them. Germline V gene sequence: CDR1 KGHPV, CDR2 FQNQEV (reference sequence). The CDR3 sequence is 12 residues long.

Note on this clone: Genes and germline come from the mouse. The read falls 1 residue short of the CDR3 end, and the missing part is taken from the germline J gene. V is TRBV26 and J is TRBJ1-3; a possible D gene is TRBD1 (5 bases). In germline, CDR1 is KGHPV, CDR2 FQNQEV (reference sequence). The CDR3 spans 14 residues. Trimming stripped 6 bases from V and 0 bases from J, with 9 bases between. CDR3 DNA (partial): TGTGCCAGCAGCCGGACAAATTCTGGAAATACGCTCTAT. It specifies CASSRTNSGNTLY. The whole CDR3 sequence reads CASSRTNSGNTLYF.

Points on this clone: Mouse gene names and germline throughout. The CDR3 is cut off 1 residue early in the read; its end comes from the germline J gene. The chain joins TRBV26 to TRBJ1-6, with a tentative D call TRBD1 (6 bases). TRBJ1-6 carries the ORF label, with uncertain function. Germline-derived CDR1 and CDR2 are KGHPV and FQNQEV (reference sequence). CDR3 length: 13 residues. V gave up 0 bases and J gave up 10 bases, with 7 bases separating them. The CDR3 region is CASSLSGGSPLYF. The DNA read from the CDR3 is TGTGCCAGCAGTCTGTCAGGGGGATCGCCCCTCTAC.

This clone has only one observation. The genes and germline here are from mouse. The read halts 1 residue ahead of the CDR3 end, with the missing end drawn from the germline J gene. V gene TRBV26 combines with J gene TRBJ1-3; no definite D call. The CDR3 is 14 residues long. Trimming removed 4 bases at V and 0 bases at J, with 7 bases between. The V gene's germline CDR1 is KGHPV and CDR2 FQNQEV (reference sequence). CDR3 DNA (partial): TGTGCCAGCAGTCGACCGGCTTCTGGAAATACGCTCTAT. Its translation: CASSRPASGNTLY. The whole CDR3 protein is CASSRPASGNTLYF. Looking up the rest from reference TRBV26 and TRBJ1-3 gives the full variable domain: NSKVIQTPRYLVKGQGQKAKMRCIPEKGHPVVFWYQQNKNNEFKFLINFQNQEVLQQIDMTEKRFSAECPSNSPCSLEIQSSEAGDSALYLCASSRPASGNTLYFGEGSRLIVV.

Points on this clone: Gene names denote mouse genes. Incomplete CDR3 DNA: TGTGCCAGCAGCTTAACAGGGCACGAAGTCTTC. Protein sequence: CASSLTGHEVF. The whole CDR3 sequence is CASSLTGHEVFF. The gene calls are TRBV3 and TRBJ1-1; maybe TRBD1 (6 bases). The read ends 1 residue early relative to the CDR3; the germline J gene fills the gap. The ends were cut back, 2 bases at V and 8 bases at J, with 9 bases in the middle. In germline, CDR1 is SNHLY, CDR2 FYNGKV (reference sequence). The CDR3 length is 12 residues.

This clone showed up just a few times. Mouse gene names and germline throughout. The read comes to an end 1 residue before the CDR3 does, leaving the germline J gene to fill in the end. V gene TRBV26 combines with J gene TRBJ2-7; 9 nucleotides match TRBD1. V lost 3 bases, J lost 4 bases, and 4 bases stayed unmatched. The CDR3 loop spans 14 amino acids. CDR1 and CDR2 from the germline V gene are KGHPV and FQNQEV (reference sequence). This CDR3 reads CASSLRTGAYEQYF. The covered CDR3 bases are TGTGCCAGCAGTCTCAGGACAGGGGCTTATGAACAGTAC.

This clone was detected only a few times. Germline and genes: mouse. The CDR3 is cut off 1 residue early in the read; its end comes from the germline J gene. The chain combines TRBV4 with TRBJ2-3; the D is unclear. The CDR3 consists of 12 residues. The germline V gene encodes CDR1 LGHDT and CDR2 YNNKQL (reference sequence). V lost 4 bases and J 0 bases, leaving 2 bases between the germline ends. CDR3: CASSFSAETLYF. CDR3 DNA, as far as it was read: TGTGCCAGCAGCTTTAGTGCAGAAACGCTGTAT.

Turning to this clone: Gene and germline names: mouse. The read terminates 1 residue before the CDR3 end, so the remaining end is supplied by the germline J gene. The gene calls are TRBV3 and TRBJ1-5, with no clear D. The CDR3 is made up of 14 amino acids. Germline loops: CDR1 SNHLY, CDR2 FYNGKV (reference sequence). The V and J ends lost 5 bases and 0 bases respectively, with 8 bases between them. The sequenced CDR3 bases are TGTGCCAGCAGCCCTACATCTAACAACCAGGCTCCGCTT. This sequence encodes CASSPTSNNQAPL. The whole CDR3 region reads CASSPTSNNQAPLF.

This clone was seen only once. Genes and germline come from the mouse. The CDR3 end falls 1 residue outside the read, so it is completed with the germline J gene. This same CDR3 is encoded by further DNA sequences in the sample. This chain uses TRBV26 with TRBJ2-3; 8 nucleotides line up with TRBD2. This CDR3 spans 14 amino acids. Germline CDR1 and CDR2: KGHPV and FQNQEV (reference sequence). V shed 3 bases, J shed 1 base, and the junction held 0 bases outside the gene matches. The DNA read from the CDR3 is TGTGCCAGCAGTCTTGGGGGGGGTGCAGAAACGCTGTAT. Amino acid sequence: CASSLGGGAETLY. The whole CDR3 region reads CASSLGGGAETLYF.

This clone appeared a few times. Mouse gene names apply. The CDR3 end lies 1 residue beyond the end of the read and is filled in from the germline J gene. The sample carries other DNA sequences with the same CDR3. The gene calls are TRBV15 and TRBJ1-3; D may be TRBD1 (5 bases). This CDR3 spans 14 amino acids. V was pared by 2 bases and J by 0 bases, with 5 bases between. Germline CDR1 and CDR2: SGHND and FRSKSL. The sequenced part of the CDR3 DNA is TGTGCCAGCAGTTTAACAGGTTCTGGAAATACGCTCTAT. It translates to CASSLTGSGNTLY. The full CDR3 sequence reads CASSLTGSGNTLYF.

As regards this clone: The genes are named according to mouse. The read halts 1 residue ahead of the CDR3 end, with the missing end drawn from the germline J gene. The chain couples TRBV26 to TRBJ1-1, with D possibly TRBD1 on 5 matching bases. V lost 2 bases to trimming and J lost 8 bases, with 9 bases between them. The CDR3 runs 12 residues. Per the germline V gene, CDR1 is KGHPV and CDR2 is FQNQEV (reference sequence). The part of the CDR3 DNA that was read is TGTGCCAGCAGTCTGCCAGGGAGGGAAGTCTTC. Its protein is CASSLPGREVF. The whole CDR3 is CASSLPGREVFF. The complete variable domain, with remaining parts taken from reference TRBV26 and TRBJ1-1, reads NSKVIQTPRYLVKGQGQKAKMRCIPEKGHPVVFWYQQNKNNEFKFLINFQNQEVLQQIDMTEKRFSAECPSNSPCSLEIQSSEAGDSALYLCASSLPGREVFFGKGTRLTVV.

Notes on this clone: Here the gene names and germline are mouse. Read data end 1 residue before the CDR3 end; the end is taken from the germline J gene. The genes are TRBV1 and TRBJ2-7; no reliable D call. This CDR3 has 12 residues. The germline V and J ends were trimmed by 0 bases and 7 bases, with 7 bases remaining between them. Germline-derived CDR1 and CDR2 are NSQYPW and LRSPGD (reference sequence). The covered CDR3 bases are TGCACCTGCAGTGCAGAGAGGTGGGAACAGTAC. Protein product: CTCSAERWEQY. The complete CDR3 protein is CTCSAERWEQYF.

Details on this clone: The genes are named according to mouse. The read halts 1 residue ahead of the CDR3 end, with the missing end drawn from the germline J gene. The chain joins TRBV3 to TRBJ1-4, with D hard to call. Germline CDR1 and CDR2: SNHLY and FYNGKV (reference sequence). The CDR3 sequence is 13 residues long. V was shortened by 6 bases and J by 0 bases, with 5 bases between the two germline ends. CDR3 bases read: TGTGCCAGCAGGCCAGTTTCCAACGAAAGATTATTT. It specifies CASRPVSNERLF. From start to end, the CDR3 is CASRPVSNERLFF.

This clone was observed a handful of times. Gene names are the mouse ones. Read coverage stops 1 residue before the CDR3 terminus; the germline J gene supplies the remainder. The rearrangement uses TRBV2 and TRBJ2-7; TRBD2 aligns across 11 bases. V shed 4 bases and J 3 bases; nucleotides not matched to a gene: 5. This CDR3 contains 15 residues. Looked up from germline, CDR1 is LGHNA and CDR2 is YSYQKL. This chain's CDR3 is CASSRSGTGGYEQYF. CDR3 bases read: TGTGCCAGCAGCCGCTCCGGGACTGGGGGCTATGAACAGTAC.

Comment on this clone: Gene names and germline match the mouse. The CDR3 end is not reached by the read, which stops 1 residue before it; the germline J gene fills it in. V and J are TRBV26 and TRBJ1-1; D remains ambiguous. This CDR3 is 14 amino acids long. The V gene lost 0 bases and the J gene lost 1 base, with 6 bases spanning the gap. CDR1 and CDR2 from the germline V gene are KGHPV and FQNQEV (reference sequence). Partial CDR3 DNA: TGTGCCAGCAGTCTGTCTACGATAAACACAGAAGTCTTC. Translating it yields CASSLSTINTEVF. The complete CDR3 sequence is CASSLSTINTEVFF.

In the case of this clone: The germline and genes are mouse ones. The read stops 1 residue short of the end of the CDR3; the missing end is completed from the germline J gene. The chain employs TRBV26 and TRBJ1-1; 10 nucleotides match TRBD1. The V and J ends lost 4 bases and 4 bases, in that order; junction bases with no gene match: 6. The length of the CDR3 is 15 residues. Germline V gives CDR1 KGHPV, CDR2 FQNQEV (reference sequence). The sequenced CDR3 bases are TGTGCCAGCAGTCCGTGGGACAGGGGAATCACAGAAGTCTTC. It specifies CASSPWDRGITEVF. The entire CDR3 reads CASSPWDRGITEVFF. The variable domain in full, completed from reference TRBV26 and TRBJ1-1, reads NSKVIQTPRYLVKGQGQKAKMRCIPEKGHPVVFWYQQNKNNEFKFLINFQNQEVLQQIDMTEKRFSAECPSNSPCSLEIQSSEAGDSALYLCASSPWDRGITEVFFGKGTRLTVV.

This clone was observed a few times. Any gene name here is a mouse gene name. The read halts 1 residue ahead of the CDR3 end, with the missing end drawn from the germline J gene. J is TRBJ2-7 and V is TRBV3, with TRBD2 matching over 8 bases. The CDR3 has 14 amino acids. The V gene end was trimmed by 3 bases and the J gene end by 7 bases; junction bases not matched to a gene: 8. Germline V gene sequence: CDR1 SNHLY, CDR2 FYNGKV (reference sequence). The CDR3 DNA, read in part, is TGTGCCAGCAGCTTGGTGGGGGGGGCGCGGGAACAGTAC. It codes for CASSLVGGAREQY. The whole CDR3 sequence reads CASSLVGGAREQYF.

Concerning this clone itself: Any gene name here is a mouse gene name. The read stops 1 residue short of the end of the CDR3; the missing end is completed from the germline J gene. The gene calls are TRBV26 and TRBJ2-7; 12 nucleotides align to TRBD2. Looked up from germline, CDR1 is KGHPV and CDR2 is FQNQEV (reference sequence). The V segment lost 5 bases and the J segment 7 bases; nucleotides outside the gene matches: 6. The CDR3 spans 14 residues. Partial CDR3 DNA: TGTGCCAGCAGTAGACTGGGGGGGCGCCGGGAACAGTAC. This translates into CASSRLGGRREQY. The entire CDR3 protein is CASSRLGGRREQYF.

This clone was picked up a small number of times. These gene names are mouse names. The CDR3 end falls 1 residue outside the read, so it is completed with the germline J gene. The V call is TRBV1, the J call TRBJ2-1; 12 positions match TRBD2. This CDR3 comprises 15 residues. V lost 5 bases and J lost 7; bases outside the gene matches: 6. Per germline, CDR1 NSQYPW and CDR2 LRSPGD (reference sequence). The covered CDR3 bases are TGCACCTGCAGTAGGGACTGGGGGGCGAGGGCTGAGCAGTTC. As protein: CTCSRDWGARAEQF. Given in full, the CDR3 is CTCSRDWGARAEQFF.

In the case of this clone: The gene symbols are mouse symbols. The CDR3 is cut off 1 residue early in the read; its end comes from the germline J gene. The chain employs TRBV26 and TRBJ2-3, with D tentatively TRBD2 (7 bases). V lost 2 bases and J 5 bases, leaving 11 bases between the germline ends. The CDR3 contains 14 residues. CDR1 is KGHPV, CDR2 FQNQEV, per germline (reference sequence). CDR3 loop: CASSLGGRGETLYF. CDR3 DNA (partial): TGTGCCAGCAGTCTGGGGGGGCGCGGAGAAACGCTGTAT.

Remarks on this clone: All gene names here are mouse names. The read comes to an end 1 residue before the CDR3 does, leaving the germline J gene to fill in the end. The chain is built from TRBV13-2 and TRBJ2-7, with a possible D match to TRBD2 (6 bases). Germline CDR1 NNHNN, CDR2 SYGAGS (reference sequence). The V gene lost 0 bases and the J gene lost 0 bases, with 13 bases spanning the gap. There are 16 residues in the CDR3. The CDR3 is CASGDAEWGSSYEQYF. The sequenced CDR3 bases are TGTGCCAGCGGTGATGCAGAGTGGGGGAGCTCCTATGAACAGTAC.

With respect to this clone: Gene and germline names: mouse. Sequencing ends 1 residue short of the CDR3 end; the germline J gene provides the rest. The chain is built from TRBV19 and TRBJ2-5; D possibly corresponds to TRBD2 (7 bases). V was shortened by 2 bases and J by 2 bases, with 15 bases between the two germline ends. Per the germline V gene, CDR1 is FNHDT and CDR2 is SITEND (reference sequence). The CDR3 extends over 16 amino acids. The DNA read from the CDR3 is TGTGCCAGCAGTATTATTGGGGGGCCTTTCCAAGACACCCAGTAC. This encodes CASSIIGGPFQDTQY. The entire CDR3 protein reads CASSIIGGPFQDTQYF.